The 28 T cell receptor beta chains below come from one sample, sequenced in a study of blood T cells in healthy people across ages. Through a sample-barcoded 5' primer and a J-beta primer mix, a second PCR was run for roughly 6 to 11 cycles. One entry per CDR3 protein results from TCRdb running MiXCR on the 5' RACE reads. The sample includes about 580,000 distinct CDR3 sequences, 45% to 55% of them seen just once. Sample: blood. The receptors shown here come from an older man in good health.

The rearrangement uses TRBV7-2 and TRBJ2-7; 9 nucleotides agree with TRBD1. Germline loops: CDR1 SGHTA, CDR2 FQGNSA. The ends lost 6 bases at V and 5 bases at J; junction bases unmatched: 8. This CDR3 region has 14 residues. CDR3: CASRPGTGWNEQYF. The CDR3 nucleotides are TGTGCCAGCAGACCAGGGACAGGGTGGAACGAGCAGTACTTC. The full variable domain, rest sourced from reference TRBV7-2 and TRBJ2-7, is GAGVSQSPSNKVTEKGKDVELRCDPISGHTALYWYRQSLGQGLEFLIYFQGNSAPDKSGLPSDRFSAERTGGSVSTLTIQRTQQEDSAVYLCASRPGTGWNEQYFGPGTRLTVT.

V gene TRBV9 combines with J gene TRBJ2-3; D possibly corresponds to TRBD2 (5 bases). Germline V gene lookup returns CDR1 SGDLS and CDR2 YYNGEE. The V and J ends lost 4 bases and 0 bases respectively, with 15 bases between them. CDR3 length: 16 amino acids. The CDR3 is CASSPRGGVSTDTQYF. The CDR3 DNA reads TGTGCCAGCAGCCCCCGGGGTGGCGTAAGCACAGATACGCAGTATTTT.

In this sample, this clonotype turned up a few times. The chain recombines TRBV10-3 with TRBJ2-7, with TRBD1 matching 9 bases. V was pared by 4 bases and J by 4 bases, with 5 bases of the junction left unmatched. CDR3 size: 14 residues. The germline gives CDR1 ENHRY, CDR2 SYGVKD. CDR3 amino acids: CAISGGTGNYEQYF. DNA for the CDR3: TGTGCCATCAGTGGAGGGACAGGGAATTACGAGCAGTACTTC.

The chain couples TRBV4-3 to TRBJ2-7; a weak D match, TRBD2 (5 bases). V lost 0 bases, J lost 2 bases, and 20 bases lay in between. The CDR3 spans 18 residues. CDR1 is LGHNA and CDR2 is YSLEER in the germline V gene. As DNA, the CDR3 is TGCGCCAGCAGCCAAGATCGCTCGGGAACCGCCCCCCCCTACGAGCAGTACTTC. Protein product: CASSQDRSGTAPPYEQYF.

As concerns this clonotype: A junction boundary mismatches the germline segment, possibly from a read error. The CDR3 is CAISGDGTGTQYF. For the CDR3, the DNA is TGTGCCATCAGCGGGGATGGCACAGGTACGCAGTATTTT. The V gene is TRBV10-3, the J gene TRBJ2-3; the D gene could be TRBD1 or TRBD2 (5 bases each). There are 13 residues in the CDR3. Per the germline V gene, CDR1 is ENHRY and CDR2 is SYGVKD.

CDR3 nucleotide sequence: TGTGCCACCAGTGATAGTAGCGAACGGAAGACCCAGTACTTC. Translating it yields CATSDSSERKTQYF. The chain links TRBV24-1 to TRBJ2-5; the D gene is possibly TRBD2 (5 bases). V was shortened by 3 bases and J by 6 bases, with 13 bases between the two germline ends. Germline lookup yields CDR1 KGHDR and CDR2 SFDVKD. The CDR3 spans 14 residues.

The gene calls are TRBV7-9 and TRBJ1-2; TRBD1 matches 7 bases. Per the germline V gene, CDR1 is SEHNR and CDR2 is FQNEAQ (reference sequence). V was clipped by 4 bases and J by 3 bases; unmatched bases: 8. The length of the CDR3 is 15 residues. CDR3 in amino acids: CASSSLQGRYYGYTF. The CDR3 nucleotides read TGTGCCAGCAGCTCGTTACAGGGGAGGTACTATGGCTACACCTTC.

The chain combines TRBV15 with TRBJ2-3; D is unresolved. The CDR3 covers 14 residues. Germline loops: CDR1 LNHNV, CDR2 YYDKDF (reference sequence). Between the trimmed V and J ends, which lost 3 bases and 0 bases, there was a span of 7 bases. The CDR3 region is CATSSYPSTDTQYF. In nucleotides, the CDR3 is TGTGCCACCAGCAGTTATCCTAGCACAGATACGCAGTATTTT.

This clonotype has only a few counts. The chain is built from TRBV3-1 and TRBJ1-5; D ambiguous. This CDR3 has 12 residues. Per germline, CDR1 LGHDT and CDR2 YNNKEL (reference sequence). With 4 bases removed from V and 8 bases from J, the gap between germline ends came to 9 bases. The CDR3 sequence is CASSLHGEPQHF. DNA for the CDR3: TGTGCCAGCAGCCTCCACGGGGAGCCCCAGCATTTT.

This clonotype was observed a few times. The chain is built from TRBV27 and TRBJ2-1; D is perhaps TRBD2 (6 bases). Trimming left V 6 bases short and J 5 bases short, with 14 bases between. This CDR3 spans 14 amino acids. Germline V gene sequence: CDR1 MNHEY, CDR2 SMNVEV (reference sequence). The chain's CDR3 is CASRRLARDNEQFF. CDR3 coding DNA: TGTGCCAGCAGACGCCTAGCGAGGGACAATGAGCAGTTCTTC.

The V gene is TRBV4-3, the J gene TRBJ1-6; 8 bases match TRBD1. With 0 bases clipped from V and 7 bases from J, the junction kept 5 bases outside the gene matches. Per germline, CDR1 LGHNA and CDR2 YSLEER. There are 16 residues in the CDR3. The CDR3 spells CASSQEAAGGNSPLHF. The CDR3 DNA is TGCGCCAGCAGCCAAGAAGCGGCAGGGGGCAATTCACCCCTCCACTTT.

This sequence joins TRBV9 and TRBJ2-7; the match to TRBD1 covers 9 bases. Germline CDR1 SGDLS, CDR2 YYNGEE. The length of the CDR3 is 19 residues. V lost 2 bases, J lost 5 bases, and 20 bases stayed unmatched. The CDR3 loop reads CASSVDAGSPGTGYNEQYF. The CDR3 nucleotides read TGTGCCAGCAGCGTCGACGCGGGATCGCCCGGGACAGGGTATAACGAGCAGTACTTC.

The chain links TRBV20-1 to TRBJ1-1; 7 nucleotides match TRBD1. This CDR3 comprises 17 residues. Germline V lookup: CDR1 DFQATT, CDR2 SNEGSKA (reference sequence). J lost 0 bases, V lost 0 bases, and 10 bases had no gene match. CDR3 coding DNA: TGCAGTGCTAGAGAGGGGAGACAGGGATCTATGAACACTGAAGCTTTCTTT. It yields the protein CSAREGRQGSMNTEAFF.

CDR3 DNA: TGCGCCAGCAGCCTGCGGGGGCTCGGGGGGGAGACCCAGTACTTC. It specifies CASSLRGLGGETQYF. V and J are TRBV4-1 and TRBJ2-5; D is perhaps TRBD2 (7 bases). Germline V gives CDR1 MGHRA, CDR2 YSYEKL. The V and J ends lost 4 bases and 5 bases respectively, with 17 bases between them. CDR3 length equals 15 residues.

At least ten counts were recorded for this clonotype. The chain joins TRBV6-5 to TRBJ2-1; maybe TRBD2 (7 bases). This CDR3 region has 15 residues. Trimming shortened V by 0 bases and J by 8 bases, and 14 bases separated the two germline ends. CDR1 is MNHEY, CDR2 SVGAGI, per germline. CDR3 DNA: TGTGCCAGCAGTTACTCAGGGGGGGCACGGGATGAGCAGTTCTTC. Encoded protein: CASSYSGGARDEQFF.

The chain links TRBV7-2 to TRBJ1-6; 7 bases map to TRBD1. Germline-derived CDR1 and CDR2 are SGHTA and FQGNSA. J gave up 9 bases and V 2 bases, and 10 bases lay outside the gene matches. This CDR3 has 16 residues. The DNA for the CDR3 is TGTGCCAGCAGCTTACAACCGGGGGGACAGAGTTCACCCCTCCACTTT. Amino acids: CASSLQPGGQSSPLHF.

This clonotype has just a few counts. The DNA of the CDR3 is TGTGGCACGAGCCAGGGCTCCTACAATGAGCAGTTCTTC. Protein product: CGTSQGSYNEQFF. This sequence joins TRBV7-2 and TRBJ2-1; possible D gene TRBD1, 5 bases. CDR1 and CDR2 from the germline V gene are SGHTA and FQGNSA. The CDR3 loop spans 13 amino acids.

With regard to this clonotype: Just one base apart from a much larger clone, this may be a read error. The rearrangement uses TRBV7-2 and TRBJ2-5; TRBD2 matches at 8 bases. The CDR3 sequence is 17 residues long. Germline V CDR1 and CDR2: SGHTA, FQGNSA. The chain's CDR3 is CASSLNGGGILQETLYF. CDR3 nucleotides: TGTGCCAGCAGCTTAAACGGCGGGGGGATTCTCCAAGAGACCCTGTACTTC.

This chain connects TRBV20-1 to TRBJ2-7, with 9 bases that match TRBD2. The germline gives CDR1 DFQATT, CDR2 SNEGSKA (reference sequence). Trimming cost V 4 bases and J 0 bases; bases outside gene matches: 4. The CDR3 consists of 14 residues. The CDR3 loop is CSAMRLAVSYEQYF. The CDR3 DNA is TGCAGTGCTATGAGACTAGCGGTCTCCTACGAGCAGTACTTC.

The chain has TRBV7-8 and TRBJ1-1; D is perhaps TRBD1 (5 bases). The V end lost 2 bases, the J end lost 3 bases, and 10 bases lay between the germline ends. Germline CDR1 and CDR2: SGHVS and FQNEAQ. This CDR3 has 14 amino acids. CDR3 in amino acids: CASSLTGVYTEAFF. The CDR3 DNA follows: TGTGCCAGCAGCTTAACGGGGGTATACACTGAAGCTTTCTTT.

As concerns this clonotype: This may arise from a read error, as a much more abundant clone is one base away. The genes are TRBV6-5 and TRBJ1-1; D call uncertain. This CDR3 spans 13 amino acids. In germline, CDR1 is MNHEY, CDR2 SVGAGI. The CDR3 nucleotides read TGTGCCAGCAGTGACTCGGGGAACACTGAAGCTTTCTTT. Translation: CASSDSGNTEAFF.

CDR3 amino acids: CSAPRVAGVTDTQYF. For the CDR3, the DNA is TGCAGTGCTCCTCGGGTAGCGGGAGTGACAGATACGCAGTATTTT. The chain is built from TRBV20-1 and TRBJ2-3, with 9 nucleotides matching TRBD2. CDR3 length: 15 residues. CDR1 is DFQATT, CDR2 SNEGSKA, per germline (reference sequence). V shed 5 bases, J shed 3 bases, and the junction held 9 bases outside the gene matches.

This clonotype was seen only a few times. This chain links TRBV28 with TRBJ2-3; 7 bases match TRBD2. Germline V gene lookup returns CDR1 MDHEN and CDR2 SYDVKM. The length of the CDR3 is 14 residues. J was trimmed by 0 bases and V by 6 bases; bases with no gene match: 3. The CDR3 protein is CASRLGGSTDTQYF. CDR3 coding DNA: TGTGCCAGCAGGTTGGGAGGGAGCACAGATACGCAGTATTTT.

The chain joins TRBV9 to TRBJ2-1; 11 bases match TRBD1. CDR3 length: 15 amino acids. V dropped 0 bases and J dropped 7; count of bases not matched to a gene: 3. CDR1 and CDR2 (germline): SGDLS, YYNGEE. The CDR3 protein is CASSVEGQGVNEQFF. Here the CDR3 DNA reads TGTGCCAGCAGCGTAGAGGGACAGGGGGTTAATGAGCAGTTCTTC.

This clonotype has just a few counts. One end of the junction varies from germline; a read error may be responsible. The CDR3 region has the DNA TGCGCCAGCAGCGGATCGGGGGATATGAACGCTGAAGCTTTCTTT. The encoded protein is CASSGSGDMNAEAFF. The genes are TRBV5-1 and TRBJ1-1, with a possible D match to TRBD1 (5 bases). Germline CDR1 and CDR2: SGHRS and YFSETQ. The CDR3 loop spans 15 amino acids.

V is TRBV20-1 and J is TRBJ1-5, with TRBD1 as a possible D gene (5 bases). The CDR3 loop spans 14 amino acids. The germline gives CDR1 DFQATT, CDR2 SNEGSKA (reference sequence). The V end lost 3 bases, the J end lost 5 bases, and 14 bases lay between the germline ends. The CDR3 bases are TGCAGTGCTAGCCGTGGGACTCGGGATCAGCCCCAGCATTTT. The encoded protein is CSASRGTRDQPQHF.

The rearrangement joins TRBV20-1 to TRBJ2-1; the D is unclear. Germline lookup yields CDR1 DFQATT and CDR2 SNEGSKA (reference sequence). The CDR3 sequence is 16 residues long. V was shortened by 6 bases and J by 0 bases, with 18 bases between the two germline ends. The CDR3 reads CSATLRGKSSYNEQFF. In nucleotides, the CDR3 is TGCAGTGCAACCCTGCGCGGTAAAAGCTCCTACAATGAGCAGTTCTTC.

This clonotype was seen a few times. The chain uses TRBV11-2 and TRBJ2-7; D may match TRBD1 or TRBD2 (5 bases each). The J call may be wrong; the DNA end is better matched by TRBJ2-5. The germline CDR1 and CDR2 sequences are SGHAT and FQNNGV. The CDR3 runs 13 residues. The CDR3 DNA follows: TGTGCCAGCAGCTTAGGGGACGTTGAGACCCAGTACTTC. This encodes CASSLGDVETQYF.